Presented here are 5 T cell receptor beta chains from one specimen sequenced in a study of T cell changes during pregnancy in multiple sclerosis. Sequencing used immunoSEQ multiplex PCR; TCRdb keeps in-frame clones, though not all of them. Among around 31,000 clones listed, almost 90% were seen once. The sequencing here drew on CD4+ T cells from peripheral blood mononuclear cells, taken in the third trimester of pregnancy. The receptors originated from a female donor in good health, enrolled as a control in a pregnancy study.

This sequence joins TRBV30 and TRBJ2-1, with D perhaps matching TRBD1 (6 bases). The CDR3 has 16 amino acids. Germline assignment: CDR1 GTSNPN and CDR2 SVGIG (reference sequence). The V gene lost 0 bases and the J gene lost 1 base, with 13 bases spanning the gap. CDR3 DNA: TGTGCCTGGAGTGTACCAGGGGCAATTTCCTACAATGAGCAGTTCTTC. Its protein product is CAWSVPGAISYNEQFF.

This clone was seen only a few times. This sequence joins TRBV11-3 and TRBJ1-5; a possible D gene is TRBD1 (6 bases). The germline V gene has CDR1 SGHNT and CDR2 YENEEA. The germline V and J ends were trimmed by 4 bases and 5 bases, with 12 bases remaining between them. The CDR3 spans 14 residues. The CDR3 nucleotides read TGTGCCAGCAGCTCCGGGACACGGGATCAGCCCCAGCATTTT. This sequence encodes CASSSGTRDQPQHF. Full variable domain (missing parts from reference TRBV11-3 and TRBJ1-5): EAGVVQSPRYKIIEKKQPVAFWCNPISGHNTLYWYLQNLGQGPELLIRYENEEAVDDSQLPKDRFSAERLKGVDSTLKIQPAELGDSAVYLCASSSGTRDQPQHFGDGTRLSIL.

This chain uses TRBV5-1 with TRBJ2-7; perhaps TRBD1 as D (6 bases). CDR1 is SGHRS and CDR2 is YFSETQ in the germline V gene. The CDR3 runs 14 residues. The V end lost 4 bases, the J end lost 2 bases, and 13 bases lay between the germline ends. The CDR3 sequence: CASSERDTPYEQYF. The CDR3 region has the DNA TGCGCCAGCAGCGAACGGGACACCCCCTACGAGCAGTACTTC. The full variable domain, with the rest looked up from reference TRBV5-1 and TRBJ2-7, is KAGVTQTPRYLIKTRGQQVTLSCSPISGHRSVSWYQQTPGQGLQFLFEYFSETQRNKGNFPGRFSGRQFSNSRSEMNVSTLELGDSALYLCASSERDTPYEQYFGPGTRLTVT.

The chain joins TRBV14 to TRBJ2-5, with D maybe TRBD1 (5 bases). CDR1 is SGHDN, CDR2 FVKESK, per germline. CDR3 length: 15 amino acids. The V and J ends lost 4 bases and 2 bases respectively, with 14 bases between them. The chain's CDR3 is CASSLLGVGQETQYF. DNA of the CDR3: TGTGCCAGCAGCCTTTTAGGGGTCGGGCAAGAGACCCAGTACTTC.

The CDR3 is CAWSSGGYEQYF. The CDR3 nucleotides are TGTGCCTGGAGTTCCGGGGGATACGAGCAGTACTTC. This rearrangement joins TRBV30 to TRBJ2-7, with a possible D match to TRBD2 (6 bases). The V gene lost 2 bases and the J gene lost 4 bases, with 9 bases spanning the gap. The CDR3 sequence is 12 residues long. Germline lookup yields CDR1 GTSNPN and CDR2 SVGIG (reference sequence).